The TCR beta chain under discussion was sequenced for a study of OX40 agonist ivuxolimab in advanced cancers. In germline, CDR1 is LGHNA, CDR2 YSLEER. This CDR3 has 16 amino acids. The junction had 11 bases not matched to a gene; V was cut back by 5 bases and J by 6 bases. Produced via immunoSEQ multiplex PCR; TCRdb's table is partial and in-frame only. The sample gives around 87,000 clones, roughly 92% of which show up once; over 2% is in the top ten. This chain connects TRBV4-3 to TRBJ2-3, with 10 bases identical to TRBD2. The input for sequencing was CD4+ or CD8+ T cells sorted from blood, taken in a trial of the OX40 agonist ivuxolimab. The origin of this receptor is an adult with an advanced solid tumor such as melanoma, head and neck, liver or kidney cancer. The CDR3 reads CASSSASGGAFDTQYF. The CDR3 nucleotides read TGCGCCAGCAGCTCGGCGAGCGGGGGGGCCTTTGATACGCAGTATTTT.